This paragraph reports one TCR beta chain. This specimen belongs to a study of T cell changes during pregnancy in multiple sclerosis. Sequencing used immunoSEQ multiplex PCR; TCRdb keeps in-frame clones, though not all of them. Of just over 60,000 clones detected, approximately 90% appear once; the ten largest clones hold roughly 2.6%. Trimming removed 8 bases from V and 1 base from J; junction bases left unmatched: 14. Looked up from germline, CDR1 is ENHRY and CDR2 is SYGVKD. CDR3 length equals 17 residues. This TCR derives from a female donor in good health, enrolled as a control in a pregnancy study. The J gene is TRBJ1-2, the V gene TRBV10-3; 9 bases map to TRBD1. This specimen consisted of peripheral blood, obtained in the second trimester of pregnancy. CDR3 sequence (DNA): TGTGCCATCTTTGCCGTGACAGGGGGACCGGATAACTATGGCTACACCTTC. Encoded protein: CAIFAVTGGPDNYGYTF.